The 5 T cell receptor beta chains given below trace back to one sample, sequenced in a study of CD8 T cells in ankylosing spondylitis. Broader study findings: Blood of patients with ankylosing spondylitis appeared to be characterized by a TCR beta motif of several highly homologous variants.

These TCRs' antigens remain unknown. TCRdb itself ran the 5' RACE reads through MiXCR, one entry per CDR3 protein. The data hold roughly 350,000 distinct CDR3 sequences, with roughly 8% observed a single time. The material sequenced was blood, either unsorted or a sorted T cell fraction (not recorded which). The receptors were sampled from a male donor with ankylosing spondylitis.

The chain employs TRBV7-6 and TRBJ2-7; 9 nucleotides match TRBD2. Losses at the gene ends were 6 bases for V and 2 bases for J; bases not matched to a gene: 8. Germline V gene sequence: CDR1 SGHVS, CDR2 FNYEAQ. The CDR3 runs 15 residues. DNA of the CDR3: TGTGCCAGCAGTCGAAGGACTAGCGCTACCTACGAGCAGTACTTC. Protein sequence: CASSRRTSATYEQYF.

This clonotype has only a few counts. The V and J genes are TRBV5-1 and TRBJ1-1; no clear D gene. Germline CDR1 and CDR2: SGHRS and YFSETQ. V was trimmed by 0 bases and J by 1 base, leaving 4 bases between them. The CDR3 is made up of 13 amino acids. The CDR3 bases are TGCGCCAGCAGCTTGGCCTCGAACACTGAAGCTTTCTTT. Amino acids: CASSLASNTEAFF.

This chain links TRBV12-3 or TRBV12-4 with TRBJ2-1; weak D call: TRBD2 (5 bases). The V end was cut by 2 bases, the J end by 2 bases, with 10 bases between. The CDR3 consists of 15 residues. The CDR3 region is CASSLIPGTYNEQFF. CDR3 bases: TGTGCCAGCAGTTTAATTCCGGGGACCTACAATGAGCAGTTCTTC.

The sample holds a few counts of this clonotype. The chain combines TRBV5-1 with TRBJ2-1; 9 nucleotides agree with TRBD2. With 5 bases clipped from V and 0 bases from J, the junction kept 3 bases outside the gene matches. Germline V lookup: CDR1 SGHRS, CDR2 YFSETQ. The CDR3 extends over 15 amino acids. CDR3 in amino acids: CASSSGSNSYNEQFF. DNA of the CDR3: TGCGCCAGCAGTAGCGGGAGTAACTCCTACAATGAGCAGTTCTTC.

This clonotype was counted between two and nine times. The genes are TRBV12-3 or TRBV12-4 and TRBJ1-5; weak D call: TRBD1 (5 bases). Trimming cost V 8 bases and J 6 bases, with 20 bases left between them. The CDR3 length is 15 residues. The CDR3 reads CASGFLAGTLQPQHF. The CDR3 region has the DNA TGTGCCAGCGGATTTTTAGCAGGGACTCTTCAGCCCCAGCATTTT.